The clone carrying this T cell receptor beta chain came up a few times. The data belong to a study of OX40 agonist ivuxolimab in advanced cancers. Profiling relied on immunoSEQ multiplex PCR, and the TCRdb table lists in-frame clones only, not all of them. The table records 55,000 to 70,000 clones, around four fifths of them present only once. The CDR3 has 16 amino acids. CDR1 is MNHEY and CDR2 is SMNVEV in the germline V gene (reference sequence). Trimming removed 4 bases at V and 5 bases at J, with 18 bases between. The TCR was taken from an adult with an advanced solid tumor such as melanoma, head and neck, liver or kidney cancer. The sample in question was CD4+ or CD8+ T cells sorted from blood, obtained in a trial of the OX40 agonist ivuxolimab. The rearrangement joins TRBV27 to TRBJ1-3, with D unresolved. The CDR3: CASSSTLGRGRNTIYF. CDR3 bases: TGTGCCAGCAGTTCGACTCTAGGGCGGGGTAGAAACACCATATATTTT.